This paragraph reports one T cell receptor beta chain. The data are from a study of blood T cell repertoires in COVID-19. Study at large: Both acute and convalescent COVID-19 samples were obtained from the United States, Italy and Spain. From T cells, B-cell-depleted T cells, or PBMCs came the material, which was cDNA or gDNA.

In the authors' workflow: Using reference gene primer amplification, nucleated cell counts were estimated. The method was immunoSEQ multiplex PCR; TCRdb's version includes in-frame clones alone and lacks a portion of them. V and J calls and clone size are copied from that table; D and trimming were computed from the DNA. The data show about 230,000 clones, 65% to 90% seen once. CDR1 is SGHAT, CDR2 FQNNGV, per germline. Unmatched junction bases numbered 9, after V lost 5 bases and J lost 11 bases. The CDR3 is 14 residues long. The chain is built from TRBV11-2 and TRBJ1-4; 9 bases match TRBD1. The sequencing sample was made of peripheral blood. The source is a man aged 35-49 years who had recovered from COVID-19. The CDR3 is CASSPRTGVVKLFF. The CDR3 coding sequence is TGTGCCAGCAGCCCACGGACAGGGGTTGTCAAACTGTTTTTT. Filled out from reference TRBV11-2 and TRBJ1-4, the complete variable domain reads EAGVAQSPRYKIIEKRQSVAFWCNPISGHATLYWYQQILGQGPKLLIQFQNNGVVDDSQLPKDRFSAERLKGVDSTLKIQPAKLEDSAVYLCASSPRTGVVKLFFGSGTQLSVL.